The clone carrying this TCR beta chain turned up a few times. Participant age was roughly 18 to 95 years, and participants resided in 25 or so US areas. Per the authors' pipeline: Cell counts per sample came from amplifying reference gene primers. The repertoire was sequenced with immunoSEQ multiplex PCR; TCRdb's copy has only in-frame clones and lacks some. The V and J calls and clone size were taken over from that table, and D and trimming were inferred from the DNA. The sample lists about 230,000 clones; about nine tenths were seen once. The data are from a study of blood T cell repertoires in COVID-19. The wider study: The origin of the acute and convalescent COVID-19 samples was the United States, Italy and Spain. Sources were T cells, B-cell-depleted T cells, or PBMCs; the material itself was cDNA or gDNA.

J lost 3 bases, V lost 7 bases, and 4 bases had no gene match. CDR1 is LNHDA, CDR2 SQIVND, per germline (reference sequence). The CDR3 covers 13 residues. Input material: PBMCs or T cells enriched from blood (not recorded which). J is TRBJ1-1 and V is TRBV19; 8 bases are a match to TRBD1. The sequence was collected from a man in his late teens or twenties who had recovered from COVID-19. The CDR3 spells CASNDRGHTEAFF. CDR3 nucleotide sequence: TGTGCCAGTAATGACAGGGGCCACACTGAAGCTTTCTTT.